These 17 T cell receptor beta chains came from one sample sequenced in a study of Ad26.COV2.S vaccination and SARS-CoV-2 variants. Profiled with immunoSEQ multiplex PCR; TCRdb holds only in-frame clones, not every one. The sample has hundreds of thousands of clones, 89% seen once. Treatment given: roughly 18 received Ad26.COV2.S at low or high dose, single or two shots; about 5 received placebo; per-sample allocation not given. Sampling took place 63 days after the first vaccine or placebo injection. Sequenced here: peripheral blood, sampled in a trial of Ad26.COV2.S vaccine versus placebo. The receptors derive from a person between 18 and 65 years old who received the Ad26.COV2.S COVID-19 vaccine or a placebo.

The V and J genes are TRBV6-6 and TRBJ2-1, with 8 bases identical to TRBD2. V lost 5 bases and J lost 2; bases outside the gene matches: 2. Germline lookup yields CDR1 MNHNY and CDR2 SVGAGI (reference sequence). This CDR3 region has 14 residues. The CDR3 region has the DNA TGTGCCAGCAGTGGCGGGGGGACCTACAATGAGCAGTTCTTC. Encoded protein: CASSGGGTYNEQFF.

CDR3 in amino acids: CASSLPKSTGDTDTQYF. DNA for the CDR3: TGTGCCAGCAGCCTACCCAAATCGACAGGGGACACAGATACGCAGTATTTT. The chain combines TRBV7-2 with TRBJ2-3; TRBD1 agrees at 8 bases. V lost 5 bases to trimming and J lost 2 bases; unmatched junction nucleotides: 12. The V gene's germline CDR1 is SGHTA and CDR2 FQGNSA. The CDR3 loop spans 17 amino acids.

This clone is a singleton in its sample. The chain combines TRBV18 with TRBJ2-4; 13 bases align to TRBD2. The V and J ends lost 6 bases and 0 bases, in that order; junction bases with no gene match: 8. The CDR3 sequence is 18 residues long. Looked up from germline, CDR1 is KGHSH and CDR2 is LQKENI. As DNA, the CDR3 is TGTGCCAGCTCGCGAACTAGCGGGGGGGCCGTAGCCAAAAACATTCAGTACTTC. Residues: CASSRTSGGAVAKNIQYF. The whole variable domain, filled in from reference TRBV18 and TRBJ2-4, reads NAGVMQNPRHLVRRRGQEARLRCSPMKGHSHVYWYRQLPEEGLKFMVYLQKENIIDESGMPKERFSAEFPKEGPSILRIQQVVRGDSAAYFCASSRTSGGAVAKNIQYFGAGTRLSVL.

The rearrangement links TRBV10-1 to TRBJ2-3; D is undetermined. Germline CDR1 is WNHNN and CDR2 is SYGVQD (reference sequence). This CDR3 is 14 amino acids long. The V and J ends lost 7 bases and 1 base respectively, with 12 bases between them. The CDR3 DNA sequence: TGCGCCAGCACAACTGACGAGGGCACAGATACGCAGTATTTT. It specifies CASTTDEGTDTQYF.

The rearrangement links TRBV30 to TRBJ1-1, with 8 positions matching TRBD1. The CDR3 consists of 14 residues. Losses at the gene ends were 4 bases for V and 1 base for J; bases not matched to a gene: 5. Per germline, CDR1 GTSNPN and CDR2 SVGIG (reference sequence). The CDR3 sequence is CAWTLDRGNTEAFF. CDR3 bases: TGTGCCTGGACTCTAGACAGGGGGAACACTGAAGCTTTCTTT.

The chain joins TRBV4-2 to TRBJ2-5; a weak D match, TRBD2 (6 bases). V was trimmed by 0 bases and J by 5 bases, leaving 10 bases between them. This CDR3 is built from 14 residues. Germline CDR1 and CDR2: LGHNA and YNFKEQ. The CDR3 here is CASSQERAGETQYF. The CDR3 region has the DNA TGTGCCAGCAGCCAAGAGCGGGCGGGGGAGACCCAGTACTTC.

The chain combines TRBV7-3 with TRBJ2-2; D is unclear. The CDR3 extends over 16 amino acids. Trimming pared 2 bases from V and 1 base from J, leaving 11 bases between. Per the germline V gene, CDR1 is SGHTA and CDR2 is FQGTGA. CDR3: CASSLAGPGNTGELFF. The CDR3 DNA reads TGTGCCAGCAGCTTAGCCGGCCCAGGGAACACCGGGGAGCTGTTTTTT.

This chain uses TRBV25-1 with TRBJ2-3; TRBD2 is a possible D gene (5 bases). The CDR3 has 14 residues. Germline-derived CDR1 and CDR2 are MGHDK and SYGVNS. The germline V and J ends were trimmed by 2 bases and 4 bases, with 10 bases remaining between them. In DNA, the CDR3 is TGTGCCAGCAGTGAAGGAGGCGATCCAGATACGCAGTATTTT. Its protein product is CASSEGGDPDTQYF.

V is TRBV11-2 and J is TRBJ2-2, with unresolved D. CDR1 and CDR2 (germline): SGHAT, FQNNGV. V was trimmed by 6 bases and J by 4 bases, leaving 12 bases between them. CDR3 size: 14 residues. The DNA of the CDR3 is TGTGCCAGCAGTCCTTCCCGCGTCACCGGGGAGCTGTTTTTT. Translated: CASSPSRVTGELFF.

As to this clone: Other DNA sequences from this sample encode an identical CDR3 as well. V gene TRBV5-1 combines with J gene TRBJ2-2; D gene unclear. This CDR3 contains 13 residues. Germline V gene lookup returns CDR1 SGHRS and CDR2 YFSETQ. V shed 0 bases and J shed 1 base, with 1 base lying between them. In DNA form, the CDR3 reads TGCGCCAGCAGCTTGGGGAACACCGGGGAGCTGTTTTTT. Translated: CASSLGNTGELFF.

The V and J genes are TRBV27 and TRBJ1-5; D is ambiguous. The CDR3 contains 13 residues. V was clipped by 6 bases and J by 0 bases, with 6 bases between them. Germline CDR1 reads MNHEY; CDR2 reads SMNVEV (reference sequence). CDR3 region: CASRKYSNQPQHF. The CDR3, as DNA: TGTGCCAGCAGGAAATATAGCAATCAGCCCCAGCATTTT.

This chain connects TRBV6-6 to TRBJ2-1; D remains ambiguous. The germline V gene encodes CDR1 MNHNY and CDR2 SVGAGI (reference sequence). V was pared by 5 bases and J by 7 bases, with 21 bases between. The CDR3 spans 16 residues. The CDR3 DNA reads TGTGCCAGCAGTACCCCTACGGGTTCGGTACGAAATGAGCAGTTCTTC. It codes for CASSTPTGSVRNEQFF.

The chain couples TRBV7-9 to TRBJ1-5; TRBD1 matches 10 bases. Germline V gene data show CDR1 as SEHNR and CDR2 as FQNEAQ (reference sequence). The CDR3 is 14 amino acids. V shed 5 bases, J shed 5 bases, and the junction held 3 bases outside the gene matches. The chain's CDR3 is CASSPGTGDQPQHF. CDR3 DNA sequence: TGTGCCAGCAGCCCGGGGACAGGGGATCAGCCCCAGCATTTT. Complete variable domain (other parts from reference TRBV7-9 and TRBJ1-5): DTGVSQNPRHKITKRGQNVTFRCDPISEHNRLYWYRQTLGQGPEFLTYFQNEAQLEKSRLLSDRFSAERPKGSFSTLEIQRTEQGDSAMYLCASSPGTGDQPQHFGDGTRLSIL.

The rearrangement joins TRBV27 to TRBJ1-1; 11 bases match TRBD1. Unmatched junction bases numbered 7, after V lost 3 bases and J lost 10 bases. Germline lookup yields CDR1 MNHEY and CDR2 SMNVEV (reference sequence). CDR3 length: 14 residues. In DNA form, the CDR3 reads TGTGCCAGCAGTTTCGGGACAGGGGGATTTCGAGCTTTCTTT. It encodes CASSFGTGGFRAFF.

V usage is TRBV11-3 and J usage is TRBJ1-4; the D gene is possibly TRBD1 (6 bases). V dropped 5 bases and J dropped 3 bases, with 16 bases sitting between them. Germline CDR1 is SGHNT and CDR2 is YENEEA. The CDR3 has 16 residues. CDR3 loop: CASSTGTFSPNEKLFF. Here the CDR3 DNA reads TGTGCCAGCAGCACCGGGACATTTTCTCCTAATGAAAAACTGTTTTTT.

The chain recombines TRBV12-3 or TRBV12-4 with TRBJ2-1; no clear D gene. Trimming took 6 bases from V and 7 from J, leaving 10 bases between them. The CDR3 has 12 residues. CDR3 protein: CASSPIGNEQFF. The CDR3 DNA reads as TGTGCCAGCAGCCCGATAGGGAATGAGCAGTTCTTC.

In nucleotides, the CDR3 is TGTGCCGGATCAGGAGGAAGAAACACCATATATTTT. This encodes CAGSGGRNTIYF. V gene TRBV10-3 combines with J gene TRBJ1-3; no firm D call. The CDR3 has 12 amino acids. The V end was cut by 11 bases, the J end by 5 bases, with 13 bases between. From germline, CDR1 is ENHRY and CDR2 SYGVKD.